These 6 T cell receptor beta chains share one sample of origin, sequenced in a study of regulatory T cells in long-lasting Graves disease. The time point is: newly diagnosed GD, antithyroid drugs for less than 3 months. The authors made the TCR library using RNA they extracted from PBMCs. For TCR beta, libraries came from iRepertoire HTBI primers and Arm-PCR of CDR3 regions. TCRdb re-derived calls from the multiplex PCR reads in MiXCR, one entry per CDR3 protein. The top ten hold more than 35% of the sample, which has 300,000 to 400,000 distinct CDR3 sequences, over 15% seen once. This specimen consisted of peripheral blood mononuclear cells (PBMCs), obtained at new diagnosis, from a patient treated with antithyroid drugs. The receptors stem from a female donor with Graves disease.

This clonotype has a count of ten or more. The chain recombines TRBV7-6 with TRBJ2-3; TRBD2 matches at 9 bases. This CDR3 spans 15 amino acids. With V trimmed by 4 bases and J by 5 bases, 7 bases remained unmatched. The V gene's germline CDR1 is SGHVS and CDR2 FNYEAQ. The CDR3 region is CASSSLAGKQDTQYF. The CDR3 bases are TGTGCCAGCAGCTCGCTAGCGGGAAAGCAAGATACGCAGTATTTT.

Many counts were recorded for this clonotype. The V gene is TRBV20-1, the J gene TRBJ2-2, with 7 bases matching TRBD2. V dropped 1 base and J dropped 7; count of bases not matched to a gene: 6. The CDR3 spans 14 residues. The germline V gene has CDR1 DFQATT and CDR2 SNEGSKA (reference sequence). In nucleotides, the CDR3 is TGCAGTGCTAGAGGAATCAGGGAGGGCGGGGAGCTGTTTTTT. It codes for CSARGIREGGELFF.

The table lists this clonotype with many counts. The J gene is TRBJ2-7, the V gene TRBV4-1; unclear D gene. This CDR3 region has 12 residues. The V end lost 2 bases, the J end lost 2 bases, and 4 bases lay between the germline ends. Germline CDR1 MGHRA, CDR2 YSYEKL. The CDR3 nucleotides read TGCGCCAGCAGCCAAAACCCCTACGAGCAGTACTTC. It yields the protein CASSQNPYEQYF.

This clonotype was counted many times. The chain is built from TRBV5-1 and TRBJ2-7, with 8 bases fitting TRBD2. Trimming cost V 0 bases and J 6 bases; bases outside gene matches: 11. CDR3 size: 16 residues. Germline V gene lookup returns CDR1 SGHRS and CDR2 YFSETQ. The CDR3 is CASSLASGASGSEQYF. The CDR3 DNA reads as TGCGCCAGCAGCTTGGCTTCCGGAGCTAGCGGGTCCGAGCAGTACTTC. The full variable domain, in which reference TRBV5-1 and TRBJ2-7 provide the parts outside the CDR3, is KAGVTQTPRYLIKTRGQQVTLSCSPISGHRSVSWYQQTPGQGLQFLFEYFSETQRNKGNFPGRFSGRQFSNSRSEMNVSTLELGDSALYLCASSLASGASGSEQYFGPGTRLTVT.

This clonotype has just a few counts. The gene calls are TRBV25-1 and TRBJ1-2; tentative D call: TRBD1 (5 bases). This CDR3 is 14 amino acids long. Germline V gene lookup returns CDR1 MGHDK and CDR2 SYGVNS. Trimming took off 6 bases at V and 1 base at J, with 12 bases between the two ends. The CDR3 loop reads CASSLGRINYGYTF. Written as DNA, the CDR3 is TGTGCCAGCAGCCTGGGGCGGATTAACTATGGCTACACCTTC.

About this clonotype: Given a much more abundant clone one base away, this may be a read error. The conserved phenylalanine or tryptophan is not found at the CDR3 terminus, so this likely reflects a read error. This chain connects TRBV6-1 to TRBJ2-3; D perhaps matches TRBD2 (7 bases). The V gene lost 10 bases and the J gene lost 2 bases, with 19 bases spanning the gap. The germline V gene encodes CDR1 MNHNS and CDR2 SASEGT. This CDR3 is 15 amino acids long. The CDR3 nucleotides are TGTGCCATCAATACTCGGGGGGCTACCACAGATACGCAGTATTCT. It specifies CAINTRGATTDTQYS.